Below are 6 T cell receptor beta chains sequenced from a single sample in a study of blood T cell repertoires in COVID-19. Assay: immunoSEQ multiplex PCR; the TCRdb copy retains only in-frame clones and omits some. The sample lists about 170,000 clones; approximately 85% were seen once. Sequencing input: peripheral blood. The receptors were gathered from a man in his 60s who had recovered from COVID-19.

The chain employs TRBV7-2 and TRBJ1-1; D not resolved. The CDR3 length is 15 residues. From germline, CDR1 is SGHTA and CDR2 FQGNSA. V lost 1 base and J lost 4, with 13 bases in between. The CDR3 nucleotides read TGTGCCAGCAGCTTAGGCGGGAAAATCCCCACTGAAGCTTTCTTT. Translating gives CASSLGGKIPTEAFF.

The V and J genes are TRBV29-1 and TRBJ1-1, with D possibly being TRBD1 (6 bases). Trimming left V 3 bases short and J 1 base short, with 6 bases between. The CDR3 extends over 12 amino acids. Per the germline V gene, CDR1 is SQVTM and CDR2 is ANQGSEA. The CDR3 sequence is CSVDRGNTEAFF. CDR3 DNA sequence: TGCAGCGTTGACAGGGGGAACACTGAAGCTTTCTTT.

This clone was observed once. This chain connects TRBV7-8 to TRBJ2-3, with D tentatively TRBD1 (5 bases). This CDR3 has 15 residues. V shed 4 bases and J shed 2 bases, with 13 bases lying between them. In germline, CDR1 is SGHVS, CDR2 FQNEAQ. CDR3 in amino acids: CASSSVVGPTDTQYF. The CDR3 DNA reads TGTGCCAGCAGCTCGGTGGTGGGGCCCACAGATACGCAGTATTTT.

This chain joins TRBV11-2 and TRBJ1-4; D uncertain. The germline V gene encodes CDR1 SGHAT and CDR2 FQNNGV. The CDR3 is 11 residues long. V dropped 5 bases and J dropped 7 bases, with 5 bases sitting between them. The CDR3 here is CASSLSEKLFF. CDR3 DNA sequence: TGTGCCAGCAGCCTGAGTGAAAAACTGTTTTTT.

This clone came up once. The chain combines TRBV19 with TRBJ2-1, with 14 bases aligning to TRBD2. J was trimmed by 0 bases and V by 7 bases; bases with no gene match: 11. CDR3 length: 19 amino acids. CDR1 LNHDA and CDR2 SQIVND come from the germline V gene (reference sequence). The CDR3 protein is CASKVTGTSGGSSYNEQFF. CDR3 nucleotides: TGTGCCAGTAAGGTAACCGGGACTAGCGGGGGCAGCTCCTACAATGAGCAGTTCTTC.

In this sample, this clone turned up a few times. The chain recombines TRBV29-1 with TRBJ1-3; a possible D gene is TRBD1 (5 bases). CDR3 length equals 13 residues. Germline CDR1 reads SQVTM; CDR2 reads ANQGSEA. Trimming cost V 3 bases and J 4 bases, with 10 bases left between them. The CDR3 loop reads CSVDAGQGNTIYF. In DNA form, the CDR3 reads TGCAGCGTTGATGCAGGGCAAGGAAACACCATATATTTT.